This TCR beta chain emerged from a study of T cells in women clearing cervical HPV infection. Whole-study results and caveats: Combining TCR richness with V gene abundances gave roughly 0.8 AUC. CIN3+ cases had significantly higher TCR richness than controls; evenness did not differ.

Each participant carried one incident cervical HPV16 infection only. Note on this clone: Antigen unknown. The read comes to an end 3 residues before the CDR3 does, leaving the germline J gene to fill in the end.

This CDR3 contains 15 residues. Trimming took 4 bases from V and 3 from J; bases not matched to a gene: 10. The germline V gene has CDR1 DFQATT and CDR2 SNEGSKA (reference sequence). The protocol was immunoSEQ multiplex PCR, while the TCRdb copy is restricted to in-frame clones and leaves out a portion. Here the sample table reports tens of thousands of clones. The sequence derives from a woman aged 18 to 75 with a cervical HPV16 infection that either progressed to CIN3+ or cleared (not recorded which). V usage is TRBV20-1 and J usage is TRBJ1-1; 8 bases are a match to TRBD1. Sequences were obtained from blood buffy coat. CDR3 loop: CSATDRGRGDTEAFF. The sequenced part of the CDR3 DNA is TGCAGTGCTACCGACAGGGGAAGGGGGGACACTGAA.